The clone carrying this TCR beta chain was detected many times. No antigen is known for it. There are 14 residues in the CDR3. The germline CDR1 and CDR2 sequences are SGHVS and FQNEAQ. V lost 5 bases and J lost 10; bases outside the gene matches: 6. The data were obtained in a study of T cell repertoires in cytomegalovirus infection. In the study overall: Public TCR beta signatures marked donors with CMV infection and the matching HLA.

TCRdb analysed the reads with MiXCR anew, one entry per CDR3 protein. The table lists about 900,000 distinct CDR3 sequences, approximately 31% of them singletons. Study observations and caveats: Cumulated frequencies of public TCR beta families served to identify carriers of CMV plus the relevant HLA.

This chain connects TRBV7-8 to TRBJ2-1; 12 bases match TRBD2. The source of this sequence is a human donor in good health (CMV status not recorded). Some clones in this sample may be carry-over from other donors' samples. This sample comprised cultured CD8+ T cells from PBMCs, obtained from culture after CMV antigen stimulation. The CDR3 DNA is TGTGCCAGCAGCCCTAGCGGGGGGGCAGGGGAGCAGTTCTTC. Amino acid sequence: CASSPSGGAGEQFF. The variable domain in full, completed from reference TRBV7-8 and TRBJ2-1, reads GAGVSQSPRYKVAKRGQDVALRCDPISGHVSLFWYQQALGQGPEFLTYFQNEAQLDKSGLPSDRFFAERPEGSVSTLKIQRTQQEDSAVYLCASSPSGGAGEQFFGPGTRLTVL.